These 6 T cell receptor beta chains were sequenced from one sample in a study of blood T cell repertoires in COVID-19. TCRdb keeps only in-frame clones here, not all; method: immunoSEQ multiplex PCR. The data show 40,000 or so clones, with nearly 90% seen just once and roughly 5% held by the top ten. Input material: peripheral blood. These receptors were collected from a man in his 60s with COVID-19, enrolled during active disease.

The chain joins TRBV10-2 to TRBJ1-5, with a weak D call TRBD1 (5 bases). V lost 2 bases to trimming and J lost 3 bases, with 8 bases between them. CDR3 length equals 14 residues. CDR1 is WSHSY, CDR2 SAAADI, per germline. CDR3 DNA sequence: TGCGCCAGCAGTGAGGCGGACACCAATCAGCCCCAGCATTTT. This sequence encodes CASSEADTNQPQHF.

The chain uses TRBV10-3 and TRBJ1-6; D is unresolved. V lost 2 bases, J lost 10 bases, and 18 bases lay in between. Germline loops: CDR1 ENHRY, CDR2 SYGVKD. The CDR3 extends over 16 amino acids. The chain's CDR3 is CAISEVVGFEGSPLHF. The CDR3 DNA reads TGTGCCATCAGTGAGGTGGTGGGGTTCGAGGGATCACCCCTCCACTTT.

The V gene is TRBV30, the J gene TRBJ2-3; the match to TRBD2 covers 7 bases. With V trimmed by 5 bases and J by 2 bases, 4 bases remained unmatched. The CDR3 is 13 amino acids. Germline V gives CDR1 GTSNPN, CDR2 SVGIG (reference sequence). DNA of the CDR3: TGTGCCTGGTTTAGCGGGTCCACAGATACGCAGTATTTT. Its translation: CAWFSGSTDTQYF.

V and J are TRBV3-1 (or the pseudogene TRBV3-2) and TRBJ2-3; D unresolved. V was shortened by 0 bases and J by 4 bases, with 8 bases between the two germline ends. Germline CDR1 is LGHDT and CDR2 is YNNKEL (reference sequence). There are 14 residues in the CDR3. In DNA, the CDR3 is TGTGCCAGCAGCCAAGAAGCGCCATCAGATACGCAGTATTTT. The encoded protein is CASSQEAPSDTQYF.

This clone was seen more than once but under ten times. J is TRBJ1-2 and V is TRBV5-8; D perhaps matches TRBD1 (5 bases). Germline-derived CDR1 and CDR2 are SGHTS and YDEGEE. CDR3 length: 16 amino acids. V lost 1 base to trimming and J lost 2 bases, with 15 bases between them. The DNA of the CDR3 is TGTGCCAGCAGCTTGTGGCAGGGTCAGTCAAACTATGGCTACACCTTC. Its translation: CASSLWQGQSNYGYTF.

The rearrangement links TRBV7-2 to TRBJ2-1; 12 bases are a match to TRBD2. This CDR3 has 15 residues. The germline V gene encodes CDR1 SGHTA and CDR2 FQGNSA. V lost 5 bases and J lost 8; bases outside the gene matches: 7. The CDR3 protein is CASSERLAGVYEQFF. In DNA form, the CDR3 reads TGTGCCAGCAGCGAGCGACTAGCGGGAGTCTATGAGCAGTTCTTC.